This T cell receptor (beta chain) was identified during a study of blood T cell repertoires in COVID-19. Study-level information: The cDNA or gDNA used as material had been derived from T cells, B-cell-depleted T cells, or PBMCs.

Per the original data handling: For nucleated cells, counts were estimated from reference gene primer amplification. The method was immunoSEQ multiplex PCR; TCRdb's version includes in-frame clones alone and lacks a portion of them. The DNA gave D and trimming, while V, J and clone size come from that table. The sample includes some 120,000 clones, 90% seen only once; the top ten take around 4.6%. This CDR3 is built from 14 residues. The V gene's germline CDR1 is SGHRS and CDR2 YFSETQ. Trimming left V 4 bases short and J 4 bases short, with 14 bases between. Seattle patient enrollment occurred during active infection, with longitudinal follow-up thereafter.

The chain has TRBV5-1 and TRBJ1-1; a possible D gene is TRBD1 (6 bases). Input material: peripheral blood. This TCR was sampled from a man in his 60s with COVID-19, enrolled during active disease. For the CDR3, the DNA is TGCGCCAGCAGCCCGGATACCAGGGGCACTGAAGCTTTCTTT. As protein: CASSPDTRGTEAFF.